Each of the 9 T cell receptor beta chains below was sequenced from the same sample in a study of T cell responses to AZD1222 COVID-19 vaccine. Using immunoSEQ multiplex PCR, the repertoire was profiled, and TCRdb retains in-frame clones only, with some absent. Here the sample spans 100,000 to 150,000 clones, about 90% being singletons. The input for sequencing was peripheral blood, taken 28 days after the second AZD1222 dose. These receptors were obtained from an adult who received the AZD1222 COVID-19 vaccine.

CDR3 coding DNA: TGTGCCAGCAGTTACAGGGTTGAAAATTCACCCCTCCACTTT. It is translated as CASSYRVENSPLHF. V is TRBV6-5 and J is TRBJ1-6; D gene uncertain. The germline CDR1 and CDR2 sequences are MNHEY and SVGAGI. CDR3 length: 14 amino acids. V was cut by 2 bases and J by 7 bases, with 9 bases left in between.

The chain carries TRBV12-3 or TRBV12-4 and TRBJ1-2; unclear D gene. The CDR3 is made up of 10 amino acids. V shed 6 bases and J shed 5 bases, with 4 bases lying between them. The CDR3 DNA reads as TGTGCCAGCAGCCTTTATGGCTACACCTTC. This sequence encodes CASSLYGYTF.

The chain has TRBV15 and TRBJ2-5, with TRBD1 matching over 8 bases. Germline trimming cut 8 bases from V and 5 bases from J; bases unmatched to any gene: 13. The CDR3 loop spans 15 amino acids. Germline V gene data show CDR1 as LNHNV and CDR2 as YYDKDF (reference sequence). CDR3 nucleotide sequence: TGTGCCACCGGACAGGGTATTGATCGGGGCGAGACCCAGTACTTC. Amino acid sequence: CATGQGIDRGETQYF.

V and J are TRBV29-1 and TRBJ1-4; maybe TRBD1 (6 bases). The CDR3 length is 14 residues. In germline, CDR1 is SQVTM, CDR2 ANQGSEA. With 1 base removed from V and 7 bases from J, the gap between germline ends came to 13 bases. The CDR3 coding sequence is TGCAGCGTTGAAGGAGGGGGGCCGGGTGAAAAACTGTTTTTT. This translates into CSVEGGGPGEKLFF.

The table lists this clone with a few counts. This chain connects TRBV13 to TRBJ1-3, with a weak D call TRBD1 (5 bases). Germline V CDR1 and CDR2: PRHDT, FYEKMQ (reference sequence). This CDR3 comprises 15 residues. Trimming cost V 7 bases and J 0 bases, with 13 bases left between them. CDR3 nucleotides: TGTGCCAGCACGGGGCCGGGGATCTCTGGAAACACCATATATTTT. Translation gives CASTGPGISGNTIYF.

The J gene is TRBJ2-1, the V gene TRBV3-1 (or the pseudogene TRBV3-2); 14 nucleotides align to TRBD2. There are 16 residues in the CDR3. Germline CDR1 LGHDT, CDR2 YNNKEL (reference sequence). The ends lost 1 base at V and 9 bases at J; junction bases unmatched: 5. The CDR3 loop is CASSQAGLAGGSEQFF. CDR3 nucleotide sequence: TGTGCCAGCAGCCAAGCCGGACTAGCGGGGGGAAGTGAGCAGTTCTTC.

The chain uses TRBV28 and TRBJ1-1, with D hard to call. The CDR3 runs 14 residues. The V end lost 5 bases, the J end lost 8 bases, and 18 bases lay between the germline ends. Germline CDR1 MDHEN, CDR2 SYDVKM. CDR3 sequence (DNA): TGTGCCAGCAGTCCTCGGGTAGAGGTGTTAGAAGCTTTCTTT. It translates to CASSPRVEVLEAFF.

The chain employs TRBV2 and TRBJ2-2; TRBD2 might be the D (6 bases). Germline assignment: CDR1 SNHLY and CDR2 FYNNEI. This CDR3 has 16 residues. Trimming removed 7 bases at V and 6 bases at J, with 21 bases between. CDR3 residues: CASTRGGNLAPGELFF. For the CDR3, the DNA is TGTGCCAGCACCCGAGGCGGGAATCTTGCCCCCGGGGAGCTGTTTTTT.

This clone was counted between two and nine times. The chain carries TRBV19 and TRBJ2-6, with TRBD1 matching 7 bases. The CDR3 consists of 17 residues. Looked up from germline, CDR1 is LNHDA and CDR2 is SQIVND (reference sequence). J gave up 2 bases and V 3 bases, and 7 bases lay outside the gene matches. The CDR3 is CASSILHTGAGANVLTF. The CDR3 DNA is TGTGCCAGTAGTATTCTCCACACAGGGGCTGGGGCCAACGTCCTGACTTTC.